Detailed here is one TCR beta chain. The target antigen is unknown. The CDR3 is 18 residues long. Generated by immunoSEQ multiplex PCR, the TCRdb table keeps only in-frame clones and is missing some. The repertoire consists of 81,000 or so clones, with more than 75% occurring once and the leading ten covering approximately 0.45%. This record comes from a study of OX40 agonist ivuxolimab in advanced cancers. Study-wide findings and caveats: Certain nonresponding patients likewise had low normalized T-cell clonal expansion.

The chain joins TRBV21-1 to TRBJ1-4. TRBV21-1 has pseudogene status. The source was CD4+ or CD8+ T cells sorted from blood, collected in a trial of the OX40 agonist ivuxolimab. The clonotype was recovered from an adult with an advanced solid tumor such as melanoma, head and neck, liver or kidney cancer. CDR3 nucleotide sequence: TGTGCCAGCAGCGCCCGGGGGCGGCCCTTAACCACTAATGAAAAACTGTTTTTT. It translates to CASSARGRPLTTNEKLFF.